These T cell receptor beta chains were read from a single sample in a study of T cells in Graves' hyperthyroidism and ophthalmopathy. One entry per CDR3 protein, called by TCRdb with MiXCR from the multiplex PCR reads. The data hold about 98,000 distinct CDR3 sequences, with about 37% observed a single time. Sequenced: peripheral blood or thyroid tissue (not recorded which). The receptor source for this set is a woman in her 30s with Graves' hyperthyroidism. The CDR3 runs from the conserved cysteine through the conserved F or W. D genes are given only for firm matches. A clone size is listed for some rows: how often the clone was seen (once, few, many), or a class if it is expanded.

TRBJ2-7,NA,TRBV4-1,many,CASSPRSGLSVYEQYF,TGCGCCAGCAGCCCTAGATCGGGGTTGTCGGTCTACGAGCAGTACTTC
TRBJ2-7,NA,TRBV6-2/TRBV6-3,many,CASSYPGLQYF,TGTGCCAGCAGTTATCCGGGACTGCAGTACTTC
TRBJ1-6,NA,TRBV2,many,CASSDQGPTGSPLHF,TGTGCCAGCAGTGATCAGGGGCCCACCGGATCACCCCTCCACTTT
TRBJ1-5,NA,TRBV6-5,many,CASKEHSFLNQPQHF,TGTGCCAGCAAGGAACACTCATTTCTCAATCAGCCCCAGCATTTT
TRBJ2-3,NA,TRBV7-9,many,CASSAESGTDTQYF,TGTGCCAGCAGCGCCGAGAGCGGAACAGATACGCAGTATTTT
TRBJ1-1,TRBD1,TRBV19,NA,CASSRDRVKNTEAFF,TGTGCCAGTAGCCGGGACAGGGTAAAGAACACTGAAGCTTTCTTT
TRBJ1-2,TRBD1,TRBV20-1,once,CSADPVGQGYGYTF,TGCAGTGCCGATCCTGTCGGACAGGGGTACGGCTACACCTTC
TRBJ2-5,TRBD1,TRBV20-1,NA,CSARDRDRGGQETQYF,TGCAGTGCTAGAGATCGGGACAGGGGAGGCCAAGAGACCCAGTACTTC
TRBJ1-6,TRBD1,TRBV5-1,many,CASSPSRQGLNSPLHF,TGCGCCAGCAGCCCCTCCCGACAGGGTCTGAATTCACCCCTCCACTTT
TRBJ1-3,NA,TRBV10-3,NA,CAISDRGMNTEAFFGQGTIYF,NA
TRBJ2-7,TRBD2,TRBV4-1,NA,CAGSLRGGDEQYF,TGTGCCGGCAGCCTGCGGGGAGGGGACGAGCAGTACTTC
TRBJ1-5,NA,TRBV19,many,CASSIRPPTNQPQHF,TGTGCCAGTAGTATAAGGCCCCCCACCAATCAGCCCCAGCATTTT
TRBJ1-2,TRBD1,TRBV2,many,CASRGTGNVFGGYTF,TGTGCCAGCCGGGGGACAGGGAACGTTTTTGGTGGCTACACCTTC
TRBJ1-4,NA,TRBV6-5,many,CASRWGEKLFF,TGTGCCAGCCGGTGGGGGGAAAAACTGTTTTTT
TRBJ2-2,NA,TRBV7-6,NA,CASSLRGQITGGLFF,TGTGCTAGCAGCTTAAGGGGACAGATCACCGGGGGGCTGTTTTTT
TRBJ1-1,TRBD1,TRBV7-2,NA,CAWSFPGQGHTEAFF,TGTGCCTGGAGCTTCCCGGGACAGGGGCACACTGAAGCTTTCTTT
TRBJ2-7,NA,TRBV20-1,many,CSASPDPYEQYF,TGCAGTGCTAGCCCGGACCCCTACGAGCAGTACTTC
TRBJ2-7,NA,TRBV6-5,many,CASSYDSGAYEQYF,TGTGCCAGCAGTTACGATAGCGGCGCCTACGAGCAGTACTTC
TRBJ1-2,NA,TRBV5-1,NA,CASSRPEALYGYTF,TGCGCCAGCAGTCGACCAGAGGCTCTCTATGGCTACACCTTC
TRBJ1-6,NA,TRBV5-1,many,CASSLGERGPLHF,TGCGCCAGCAGCTTGGGGGAGAGAGGGCCCCTCCACTTT
TRBJ2-7,NA,TRBV10-3,many,CAITSDVSSVEQYF,TGTGCCATCACCTCGGATGTTTCCTCGGTCGAGCAGTACTTC
TRBJ1-2,NA,TRBV28,many,CASSQAGDHDGYTF,TGTGCCAGCAGTCAAGCAGGGGATCATGATGGCTACACCTTC
TRBJ1-1,NA,TRBV5-1,many,CASSSTGLMNTEAFF,TGCGCCAGCAGCTCTACGGGTCTCATGAACACTGAAGCTTTCTTT
TRBJ1-1,NA,TRBV7-8,once,CASSFASSRTEAFF,TGTGCCAGCAGCTTTGCCAGCTCGCGAACTGAAGCTTTCTTT
TRBJ2-3,NA,TRBV2,NA,CASSGTEDGTDTQYF,TGTGCCAGCAGTGGGACCGAGGATGGCACAGATACGCAGTATTTT
TRBJ1-5,NA,TRBV6-4,many,CASSGREGQPQHF,TGTGCCAGCAGTGGAAGGGAAGGGCAGCCCCAGCATTTT
TRBJ1-4,NA,TRBV18,few,CASSPRDGETPNEKLFF,TGTGCCAGCTCACCAAGGGACGGCGAAACCCCCAATGAAAAACTGTTTTTT
TRBJ1-5,NA,TRBV10-3,NA,CAISESTIVGVVETQHF,TGTGCCATCAGTGAGTCGACAATAGTGGGAGTGGTAGAGACCCAGCATTTT
TRBJ2-7,TRBD2,TRBV10-3,NA,CAISETSGSYEQYF,TGTGCCATCAGTGAGACTAGCGGTTCCTACGAGCAGTACTTC
TRBJ1-1,NA,TRBV12-3/TRBV12-4,NA,CASSYGQHEAFF,TGTGCCAGCAGTTACGGGCAGCATGAAGCTTTCTTT
TRBJ1-6,NA,TRBV2,NA,CASSALKAGGNSPLHF,TGTGCCAGCAGTGCTCTGAAGGCGGGGGGTAATTCACCCCTCCACTTT
TRBJ2-3,NA,TRBV29-1,many,CSVWVDGDTQYF,TGCAGCGTTTGGGTAGATGGAGATACGCAGTATTTT
TRBJ2-2,TRBD2,TRBV20-1,NA,CSADARGLAANTGELFF,TGCAGTGCTGACGCCCGGGGACTAGCGGCTAACACCGGGGAGCTGTTTTTT
TRBJ1-2,NA,TRBV20-1,many,CSARGRGPVGYTF,TGCAGTGCTAGGGGGCGGGGGCCAGTTGGCTACACCTTC
TRBJ2-2,NA,TRBV7-3,NA,CASSSKEWNSGELFF,TGTGCCAGCAGCTCGAAGGAGTGGAACTCCGGGGAGCTGTTTTTT
TRBJ2-7,NA,TRBV28,few,CASSLWSDRYEQYF,TGTGCCAGCAGTTTATGGTCCGACAGGTACGAGCAGTACTTC
TRBJ2-6,TRBD2,TRBV5-1,many,CASSSGGGLGANVLTF,TGCGCCAGCTCCTCTGGGGGGGGTCTGGGGGCCAACGTCCTGACTTTC
TRBJ1-1,TRBD1,TRBV18,NA,CASSVVRGPTSNTEAFF,TGTGCCAGCTCAGTCGTTAGGGGGCCTACCTCGAACACTGAAGCTTTCTTT
TRBJ2-7,TRBD1,TRBV2,NA,CASSGQGAGGIYEQYF,TGTGCCAGCAGCGGACAGGGGGCGGGAGGAATCTACGAGCAGTACTTC
TRBJ1-1,NA,TRBV6-6,many,CASNPRTDTEAFF,TGTGCCAGCAATCCCCGGACAGACACTGAAGCTTTCTTT
TRBJ2-7,TRBD2,TRBV20-1,few,CSATSGSYEQYF,TGCAGTGCCACTAGCGGGAGCTACGAGCAGTACTTT
TRBJ1-1,NA,TRBV7-3,medium-sized,CASSLQGNTEAFF,TGTGCCAGCAGCTTACAGGGGAACACTGAAGCTTTCTTT
TRBJ2-7,TRBD2,TRBV28,NA,CASSLPRAGGYEQYF,TGTGCCAGCAGTCTTCCGAGAGCGGGAGGCTACGAGCAGTACTTC
TRBJ2-5,TRBD2,TRBV6-6,many,CASSLGLAGVKTQYF,TGTGCCAGCAGTTTAGGACTAGCGGGTGTAAAGACCCAGTACTTC
TRBJ1-5,TRBD1,TRBV6-6,many,CASSTGTGGQPQHF,TGTGCCAGCAGTACTGGGACAGGTGGACAGCCCCAGCATTTT
TRBJ1-2,NA,TRBV19,NA,CASTYSRSDGYTF,TGTGCCAGTACCTACTCCCGGAGCGACGGCTACACCTTC
TRBJ2-7,TRBD2,TRBV6-4,NA,CVSRVAGRCSYEQYF,TGTGTCAGCAGGGTGGCCGGGAGGTGCTCCTACGAGCAGTACTTC
TRBJ2-7,TRBD1,TRBV5-4,few,CASSRRGISSYEQYF,TGTGCCAGCAGCCGCAGGGGGATTAGCTCCTACGAGCAGTACTTC
TRBJ1-2,TRBD1,TRBV13,NA,CASSRLRDRSGYTF,TGTGCCAGCAGCCGACTCCGGGACAGGAGCGGCTACACCTTC
TRBJ1-1,NA,TRBV5-8,many,CASSLGLDYSEAFF,TGTGCCAGCAGCTTGGGTCTGGATTATAGTGAAGCTTTCTTT
TRBJ1-2,NA,TRBV7-6,NA,CASSLAGGANYGYTF,TGTGCCAGCAGCTTAGCCGGGGGGGCTAACTATGGCTACACCTTC
TRBJ1-1,NA,TRBV9,NA,CASSVGERNTEAFF,TGTGCCAGCAGCGTAGGGGAGCGGAACACTGAAGCTTTCTTT
TRBJ1-3,NA,TRBV28,NA,CASSFTQTRLSSGNTIYF,TGTGCCAGCAGTTTTACGCAGACCCGACTAAGCTCTGGAAACACCATATATTTT
TRBJ2-7,TRBD1,TRBV5-5,once,CASSYPGQPYEQYF,TGTGCCAGCAGCTACCCGGGACAGCCCTACGAGCAGTACTTC
TRBJ1-5,TRBD1,TRBV12-3/TRBV12-4,NA,CASRGTGGSYEHF,TGTGCCAGCAGGGGGACAGGGGGATCGTACGAGCATTTT
TRBJ1-2,TRBD1,TRBV20-1,many,CSASRTGLEDGYTF,TGCAGTGCTTCCCGGACAGGGTTGGAAGATGGCTACACCTTC
TRBJ2-5,TRBD2,TRBV7-8,NA,CASSGTSGQETQYF,TGTGCCAGCTCGGGGACTAGCGGGCAAGAGACCCAGTACTTC